Presented here are 8 T cell receptor beta chains from one specimen sequenced in a study of blood T cell repertoires in COVID-19. Profiled with immunoSEQ multiplex PCR; TCRdb holds only in-frame clones, not every one. The sample has some 390,000 clones; 80% to 90% are singletons. The sequenced sample consisted of PBMCs or T cells enriched from blood (not recorded which). The receptors here all came from a man aged 30 to 39 who had recovered from COVID-19.

The chain joins TRBV6-5 to TRBJ1-6, with D maybe TRBD1 (5 bases). V lost 8 bases, J lost 0 bases, and 11 bases lay in between. The CDR3 runs to 15 residues. Germline V gene lookup returns CDR1 MNHEY and CDR2 SVGAGI. Here the CDR3 DNA reads TGTGCCAGCGCTCCAGGGTCCTCCTATAATTCACCCCTCCACTTT. Protein product: CASAPGSSYNSPLHF.

In DNA form, the CDR3 reads TGCGCCAGCGGGAGGTCCGATGAGGCCCAGTACTTC. It translates to CASGRSDEAQYF. The chain recombines TRBV10-2 with TRBJ2-5, with a weak D call TRBD2 (6 bases). The CDR3 is 12 amino acids. In germline, CDR1 is WSHSY, CDR2 SAAADI. V lost 8 bases, J lost 9 bases, and 16 bases lay in between.

The CDR3 sequence: CASSAKRDYNEQFF. DNA of the CDR3: TGTGCCAGTAGTGCCAAGCGCGACTACAATGAGCAGTTCTTC. The V and J genes are TRBV19 and TRBJ2-1; no reliable D call. The V gene's germline CDR1 is LNHDA and CDR2 SQIVND (reference sequence). The V end lost 5 bases, the J end lost 3 bases, and 11 bases lay between the germline ends. The CDR3 is 14 residues long.

The chain employs TRBV27 and TRBJ2-3; 8 bases agree with TRBD2. Germline V lookup: CDR1 MNHEY, CDR2 SMNVEV (reference sequence). The CDR3 spans 17 residues. V trimming: 5 bases; J trimming: 0 bases; junction bases outside the gene matches: 10. The CDR3 nucleotides are TGTGCCAGCAGTCGCGGGGCACTAGCGGCAAGCACAGATACGCAGTATTTT. Translating it yields CASSRGALAASTDTQYF.

This clone was detected once. The same CDR3 can be traced to other DNA sequences in this sample. The rearrangement joins TRBV3-1 (or the pseudogene TRBV3-2) to TRBJ2-1; a possible D gene is TRBD1 (5 bases). The CDR3 extends over 13 amino acids. The V gene's germline CDR1 is LGHDT and CDR2 YNNKEL (reference sequence). V shed 1 base and J shed 4 bases, with 5 bases lying between them. CDR3 sequence reads: CASSQGQYNEQFF. CDR3 bases: TGTGCCAGCAGCCAAGGACAGTACAATGAGCAGTTCTTC.

The CDR3 region has the DNA TGTGCCAGCAGCGTAGCCGGGGGGCCTGAAGCTTTCTTT. As protein: CASSVAGGPEAFF. The chain has TRBV9 and TRBJ1-1, with D perhaps TRBD1 (6 bases). Germline V CDR1 and CDR2: SGDLS, YYNGEE. V gave up 0 bases and J gave up 6 bases, with 9 bases separating them. CDR3 length: 13 amino acids.

This clone was seen only a few times. CDR3 region: CASSPFSGSWYEQYF. In DNA, the CDR3 is TGTGCCAGCAGTCCTTTTAGCGGGAGTTGGTACGAGCAGTACTTC. The rearrangement links TRBV27 to TRBJ2-7, with TRBD2 matching over 9 bases. Germline V gene lookup returns CDR1 MNHEY and CDR2 SMNVEV (reference sequence). The V gene end was trimmed by 5 bases and the J gene end by 4 bases; junction bases not matched to a gene: 9. CDR3 length: 15 amino acids.

The chain joins TRBV5-1 to TRBJ2-5; D might be TRBD1 (6 bases). This CDR3 region has 15 residues. Trimming left V 6 bases short and J 5 bases short, with 20 bases between. Per the germline V gene, CDR1 is SGHRS and CDR2 is YFSETQ. CDR3 amino acids: CASKPRGQGSETQYF. CDR3 bases: TGCGCCAGCAAGCCCAGGGGCCAGGGGAGCGAGACCCAGTACTTC.